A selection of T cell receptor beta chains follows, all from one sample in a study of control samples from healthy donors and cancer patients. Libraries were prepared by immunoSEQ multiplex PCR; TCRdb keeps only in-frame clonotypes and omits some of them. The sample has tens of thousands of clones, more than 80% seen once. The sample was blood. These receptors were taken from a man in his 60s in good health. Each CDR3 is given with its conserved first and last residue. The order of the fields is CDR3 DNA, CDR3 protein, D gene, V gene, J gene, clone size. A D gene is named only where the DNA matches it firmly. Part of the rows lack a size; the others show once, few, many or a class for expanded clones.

CDR3nt: TGTGCCAGTAGTATTGAAAGGACAGGGCCGACTACTAACTATGGCTACACCTTC
CDR3aa: CASSIERTGPTTNYGYTF
d_gene: TRBD1
v_gene: TRBV19
j_gene: TRBJ1-2
abundance: NA

CDR3nt: TGTGCCAGCAGCCTAGGGCGGACAATAAACACCGGGGAGCTGTTTTTT
CDR3aa: CASSLGRTINTGELFF
d_gene: NA
v_gene: TRBV7-7
j_gene: TRBJ2-2
abundance: NA

CDR3nt: TGTGCCAGCAGCTTAGCGATACAGGGCGCCTACAATTATCAGTTCTTC
CDR3aa: CASSLAIQGAYNYQFF
d_gene: NA
v_gene: TRBV7-2
j_gene: TRBJ2-1
abundance: NA

CDR3nt: TGTGCCATCAGTCGCCCGAACACTGAAGCTTTCTTT
CDR3aa: CAISRPNTEAFF
d_gene: NA
v_gene: TRBV10-3
j_gene: TRBJ1-1
abundance: NA

CDR3nt: TGTGCCAGCAGCTTGGAGCGCCTCTTTGAGACCCAGTACTTC
CDR3aa: CASSLERLFETQYF
d_gene: NA
v_gene: TRBV5-6
j_gene: TRBJ2-5
abundance: NA

CDR3nt: TGTGCCTGGAGTAAAGATAGCAATCAGCCCCAGCATTTT
CDR3aa: CAWSKDSNQPQHF
d_gene: NA
v_gene: TRBV30
j_gene: TRBJ1-5
abundance: NA

CDR3nt: TGTGCCAGCAGTTACGCTTGGGACAGGGGCTCCTACGAGCAGTACTTC
CDR3aa: CASSYAWDRGSYEQYF
d_gene: TRBD1
v_gene: TRBV28
j_gene: TRBJ2-7
abundance: few

CDR3nt: TGCAGCGTTGGCTCTACCAAAGACATTCAGTACTTC
CDR3aa: CSVGSTKDIQYF
d_gene: NA
v_gene: TRBV29-1
j_gene: TRBJ2-4
abundance: NA

CDR3nt: TGCGCCAGCAGAACCCTAGCGGGAGGGCAAAATGAGCAGTTCTTC
CDR3aa: CASRTLAGGQNEQFF
d_gene: TRBD2
v_gene: TRBV5-1
j_gene: TRBJ2-1
abundance: NA

CDR3nt: TGTGCCAGCTCACCACCGGGGGTGGACTATGGCTACACCTTC
CDR3aa: CASSPPGVDYGYTF
d_gene: NA
v_gene: TRBV18
j_gene: TRBJ1-2
abundance: NA

CDR3nt: TGCGCCAGCAGCTTAACGTGGGGGACTAGCACAGATACGCAGTATTTT
CDR3aa: CASSLTWGTSTDTQYF
d_gene: NA
v_gene: TRBV5-1
j_gene: TRBJ2-3
abundance: once

CDR3nt: TGTGCCAGCAGTACGGGAGCGGCCACGGGTCTCAATGAGCAGTTCTTC
CDR3aa: CASSTGAATGLNEQFF
d_gene: NA
v_gene: TRBV27
j_gene: TRBJ2-1
abundance: NA

CDR3nt: TGTGCCAGCAGCCAAGGACTAGTTGCCGGGAATGAGCAGTTCTTC
CDR3aa: CASSQGLVAGNEQFF
d_gene: TRBD2
v_gene: TRBV11-2
j_gene: TRBJ2-1
abundance: NA

CDR3nt: TGTGCCAGCAGCTCGGGCTTCGGGCTAACTGAAGCTTTCTTT
CDR3aa: CASSSGFGLTEAFF
d_gene: NA
v_gene: TRBV7-2
j_gene: TRBJ1-1
abundance: few

CDR3nt: TGTGCCTGGAGTGTAATCTCTGGAAACACCATATATTTT
CDR3aa: CAWSVISGNTIYF
d_gene: NA
v_gene: TRBV30
j_gene: TRBJ1-3
abundance: NA

CDR3nt: TGTGCCAGCAGTTCCACATCGGCGGGGGGCGGTGAGACCCAGTACTTC
CDR3aa: CASSSTSAGGGETQYF
d_gene: TRBD2
v_gene: TRBV27
j_gene: TRBJ2-5
abundance: NA

CDR3nt: TGTGCCAGCAGGACAGGGAATGAAAATTCACCCCTCCACTTT
CDR3aa: CASRTGNENSPLHF
d_gene: TRBD1
v_gene: TRBV27
j_gene: TRBJ1-6
abundance: few

CDR3nt: TGTGCCAGCAGCTTAGGTGGAGACAGAGTAGGCAATGAGCAGTTCTTC
CDR3aa: CASSLGGDRVGNEQFF
d_gene: NA
v_gene: TRBV7-2
j_gene: TRBJ2-1
abundance: NA

CDR3nt: TGCAGCGTTGACCGGGACACCCAGAACACTGAAGCTTTCTTT
CDR3aa: CSVDRDTQNTEAFF
d_gene: NA
v_gene: TRBV29-1
j_gene: TRBJ1-1
abundance: NA

CDR3nt: NA
CDR3aa: CASSTSGRGEQFF
d_gene: NA
v_gene: TRBV6-5
j_gene: TRBJ2-1
abundance: NA

CDR3nt: TGTGCCAGCTCATCCCCTGGGCAGCCGAACACTGAAGCTTTCTTT
CDR3aa: CASSSPGQPNTEAFF
d_gene: NA
v_gene: TRBV18
j_gene: TRBJ1-1
abundance: NA

CDR3nt: TGTGCCAGCAGCCCACCGTCGGCCGATACGCAGTATTTT
CDR3aa: CASSPPSADTQYF
d_gene: NA
v_gene: TRBV7-9
j_gene: TRBJ2-3
abundance: NA

CDR3nt: TGCGCCAGCAGCTTCCTGACTGACACCGGGGAGCTGTTTTTT
CDR3aa: CASSFLTDTGELFF
d_gene: NA
v_gene: TRBV5-1
j_gene: TRBJ2-2
abundance: NA

CDR3nt: TGTGCCAGCAAGGCGGGTCAGGGGGGCAATGAGCAGTTCTTC
CDR3aa: CASKAGQGGNEQFF
d_gene: NA
v_gene: TRBV6-6
j_gene: TRBJ2-1
abundance: NA

CDR3nt: TGCGCCAGCAGCCCGGCGGGACAGGGGAATTCACCCCTCCACTTT
CDR3aa: CASSPAGQGNSPLHF
d_gene: TRBD1
v_gene: TRBV5-1
j_gene: TRBJ1-6
abundance: NA

CDR3nt: TGTGCCAGCAGCTTGTGGGGTCTCCTAAGCTCCTACGAGCAGTACTTC
CDR3aa: CASSLWGLLSSYEQYF
d_gene: NA
v_gene: TRBV5-6
j_gene: TRBJ2-7
abundance: NA

CDR3nt: TGCGCCAGCAGCTCCGGAGGGGCCAACGTCCTGACTTTC
CDR3aa: CASSSGGANVLTF
d_gene: NA
v_gene: TRBV5-1
j_gene: TRBJ2-6
abundance: once

CDR3nt: TGTGCCAGTAGTATTCGTCAGGGCGGCGGCTACACCTTC
CDR3aa: CASSIRQGGGYTF
d_gene: NA
v_gene: TRBV19
j_gene: TRBJ1-2
abundance: NA

CDR3nt: TGTGCCAGCAGCCAAGGGCGACAAGTGGGGGAAAAACTGTTTTTT
CDR3aa: CASSQGRQVGEKLFF
d_gene: NA
v_gene: TRBV4-2
j_gene: TRBJ1-4
abundance: few

CDR3nt: TGTGCCAGCAGCTTGAACAGGTTTCGTGAAGCTTTCTTT
CDR3aa: CASSLNRFREAFF
d_gene: NA
v_gene: TRBV5-6
j_gene: TRBJ1-1
abundance: NA

CDR3nt: TGTGCCAGCAGTTATAATCCGGGACCACCTGACAATGAGCAGTTCTTC
CDR3aa: CASSYNPGPPDNEQFF
d_gene: NA
v_gene: TRBV6-5
j_gene: TRBJ2-1
abundance: NA

CDR3nt: TGTGCCAGCAGCACGGACAGGGGTATTACTTCACCCCTCCACTTT
CDR3aa: CASSTDRGITSPLHF
d_gene: TRBD1
v_gene: TRBV27
j_gene: TRBJ1-6
abundance: NA

CDR3nt: TGCGCCAGCAGCCCCGGGGACATATTTGAAGCTTTCTTT
CDR3aa: CASSPGDIFEAFF
d_gene: NA
v_gene: TRBV5-1
j_gene: TRBJ1-1
abundance: NA

CDR3nt: TGTGCCAGCAGCCCAGCGGGGGCTGGGTACGAGCAGTACTTC
CDR3aa: CASSPAGAGYEQYF
d_gene: TRBD2
v_gene: TRBV4-2
j_gene: TRBJ2-7
abundance: NA

CDR3nt: TGTGCCAGCAGTCGGACGAACGTCCCAGATACGCAGTATTTT
CDR3aa: CASSRTNVPDTQYF
d_gene: NA
v_gene: TRBV28
j_gene: TRBJ2-3
abundance: NA

CDR3nt: TGTGCCAGTAGAGAAAGAGACAGGGGGCCTTTGGTGAACACTGAAGCTTTCTTT
CDR3aa: CASRERDRGPLVNTEAFF
d_gene: TRBD1
v_gene: TRBV19
j_gene: TRBJ1-1
abundance: NA

CDR3nt: TGTGCCATCAGTGAGTCTCGCTTGAACACCGGGGAGCTGTTTTTT
CDR3aa: CAISESRLNTGELFF
d_gene: NA
v_gene: TRBV10-3
j_gene: TRBJ2-2
abundance: NA

CDR3nt: TGTGCCAGCAGCCAAGTAGGGGACAACACTGAAGCTTTCTTT
CDR3aa: CASSQVGDNTEAFF
d_gene: NA
v_gene: TRBV3-1/TRBV3-2
j_gene: TRBJ1-1
abundance: once

CDR3nt: TGCGCCAGCAGCTTGGGGACTAGCGGGAGGGCGCGGTCAGAGACCCAGTACTTC
CDR3aa: CASSLGTSGRARSETQYF
d_gene: TRBD2
v_gene: TRBV5-1
j_gene: TRBJ2-5
abundance: NA

CDR3nt: TGTGCCAGCAGTTCCCCCTACGGGGGTGACTACGAGCAGTACTTC
CDR3aa: CASSSPYGGDYEQYF
d_gene: NA
v_gene: TRBV28
j_gene: TRBJ2-7
abundance: NA

CDR3nt: TGTGCCAGCAGTTTAACCCCAGATAGGGTCAGGGGGAGATTT
CDR3aa: CASSLTPDRVRGRF
d_gene: TRBD1
v_gene: TRBV28
j_gene: TRBJ1-1
abundance: NA

CDR3nt: TGTGCCAGCAGTTCCCGGGACGGCTCCTACGAGCAGTACTTC
CDR3aa: CASSSRDGSYEQYF
d_gene: NA
v_gene: TRBV28
j_gene: TRBJ2-7
abundance: NA

CDR3nt: TGTGCCACCGGGACTAGCGGGTACAATGAGCAGTTCTTC
CDR3aa: CATGTSGYNEQFF
d_gene: TRBD2
v_gene: TRBV10-3
j_gene: TRBJ2-1
abundance: NA

CDR3nt: TGCGCCAGCAGCTTGCAGGGTGTGGAAGGCGAGCAGTACTTC
CDR3aa: CASSLQGVEGEQYF
d_gene: NA
v_gene: TRBV5-1
j_gene: TRBJ2-7
abundance: NA

CDR3nt: TGTGCCAGCAGTTACGGACTATTTAACTACGAGCAGTACTTC
CDR3aa: CASSYGLFNYEQYF
d_gene: NA
v_gene: TRBV6-5
j_gene: TRBJ2-7
abundance: NA

CDR3nt: TGTGCCAGCAGTTACAGGTGGGGGCTGAACAATGAGCAGTTCTTC
CDR3aa: CASSYRWGLNNEQFF
d_gene: NA
v_gene: TRBV6-2/TRBV6-3
j_gene: TRBJ2-1
abundance: NA

CDR3nt: TGTGCCAGCAGCCGAGGTGTGGAGGCAGATACGCAGTATTTT
CDR3aa: CASSRGVEADTQYF
d_gene: NA
v_gene: TRBV3-1/TRBV3-2
j_gene: TRBJ2-3
abundance: NA

CDR3nt: TGTGCCAGCAGCAAATCTTACGGGACTAACTACGAGCAGTACTTC
CDR3aa: CASSKSYGTNYEQYF
d_gene: TRBD2
v_gene: TRBV9
j_gene: TRBJ2-7
abundance: NA

CDR3nt: TGCGCCAGCAAAGGGGGCTCGGGACTAGCGGGAGTAGGATCCTACAATGAGCAGTTCTTC
CDR3aa: CASKGGSGLAGVGSYNEQFF
d_gene: TRBD2
v_gene: TRBV10-2
j_gene: TRBJ2-1
abundance: NA

CDR3nt: TGTGCCACCAGTGATTATTTTCGACCAGAGCAGTTCTTC
CDR3aa: CATSDYFRPEQFF
d_gene: NA
v_gene: TRBV24-1
j_gene: TRBJ2-1
abundance: once

CDR3nt: TGTGCCAGCAGCCTCAGACAGGGACTAAATCTCGGCTACACCTTC
CDR3aa: CASSLRQGLNLGYTF
d_gene: TRBD1
v_gene: TRBV11-2
j_gene: TRBJ1-2
abundance: NA

CDR3nt: TGTGCCAGTAGTACGCAGGGAGGGGGTGAAAAACTGTTTTTT
CDR3aa: CASSTQGGGEKLFF
d_gene: NA
v_gene: TRBV19
j_gene: TRBJ1-4
abundance: NA

CDR3nt: TGTGCCAGCAGCTTAGCGGATACCTACGAGCAGTACTTC
CDR3aa: CASSLADTYEQYF
d_gene: NA
v_gene: TRBV7-8
j_gene: TRBJ2-7
abundance: NA